This entry is about one TCR beta chain. Its specific antigen is unknown. There are no base qualities to consult, and no much larger clone falls within one base. In the germline V gene, CDR1 corresponds to MDHEN and CDR2 to SYDVKM. Its CDR3 holds 15 amino acids, cysteine through valine. CDR3 DNA is the only sequence kept; it has 45 bases, read in frame from the first base. Unmatched junction bases come to 10, with V trimmed by 6 bases and J by 3 bases. The immunoSEQ Assay, a bias-controlled multiplex PCR, was used to amplify TCRbeta CDR3 regions from genomic DNA. On the authors' methods: The number of nucleated cells in each sample was estimated by amplification of reference gene primers within the assay. To quantify the absolute abundance of each unique TCRbeta CDR3 rearrangement, sequence reads were collapsed and filtered. For each sample, productive Simpson clonality was calculated by taking the square root of Simpson's diversity index across productive rearrangements. TCRdb provides this immuneACCESS table in a form limited to in-frame rearrangements. Some clones are lacking; in checked studies, under half of them reflect an unresolved V gene, and why the rest are absent is not known. D and trimming come from the DNA, and the V and J calls and clone size come from that table. The sample has about 53,000 clones on record, roughly 90% of them singletons. The biggest ten clones account for 3.1% of the sample.

This specimen comes from a study of blood T cell repertoires in COVID-19 (dated by TCRdb to about 2020). As for the study more broadly: Samples covering the acute and convalescent phases of COVID-19 were provided by collaborators in the United States, Italy and Spain. The samples were drawn from two sources: the first 160 participants of the ongoing ImmuneRACE study, and fewer than 1,500 subjects contributed by 6 global collaborators. Where available, HLA class I and class II types were taken from metadata supplied by the sample provider and were not determined by assay-based typing. The prospective study material was composed of cDNA or gDNA derived from T cells, B-cell-depleted T cells, or PBMCs. The repertoires were released in a freely available public database intended as a resource for research on the immune response to SARS-CoV-2. The sample metadata nearly always contained a de-identified subject ID, COVID-19 status, age in years and sex. The dataset comprised deeply sampled blood TCRbeta repertoires from subjects exposed to, actively infected with, or recovered from COVID-19.

Study-wide conclusions, independent of this receptor: Clinical and demographic metadata were provided uncurated, with the amount varying by source and participant.

Each collaborating institution followed its own protocols to collect whole blood in K2EDTA tubes. For TCRbeta analysis, collaborators shipped samples in one of three forms: frozen whole blood, isolated PBMCs, or DNA extracted from either of those sample types. This clonotype was obtained from a human donor in a cohort sampled during active COVID-19. The chain uses TRBV28 and TRBJ2-7; TRBD2 matches 8 bases in the middle. The material sequenced was peripheral blood. Read as DNA, the sequence is TGTGCCAGCAGCCGGGGCGGGGGGCTAGTCTACGAGCAGTACGTC. This codes for CASSRGGGLVYEQYV.